One and the same sample provided the 25 T cell receptor beta chains below, sequenced in a study of CD8 T cells in ankylosing spondylitis (dated by TCRdb to about 2017). These receptors are not linked to any known antigen. Broader findings and caveats from the paper: A TCR beta motif of several highly homologous amino acid variants appeared characteristic of blood from ankylosing spondylitis patients.

Libraries were prepared through 5' RACE. The instrument given in TCRdb is Illumina HiSeq 2500. TCRdb reprocessing: public reads trimmed at Q25 with fastp, clones called with MiXCR, in-frame beta chains kept. Every entry covers one CDR3 protein and lists the most common genes and DNA from its rows. Counted in this sample were roughly 670,000 distinct CDR3 sequences; around 17% of them appeared once. Together, the top ten hold around 20% of the sample. Sequencing was done on a sample of blood, either unsorted or a sorted T cell fraction (not recorded which). The receptors come from a male donor with ankylosing spondylitis.

The gene calls are TRBV7-9 and TRBJ2-1; D remains ambiguous. V lost 10 bases and J lost 7, with 17 bases in between. This CDR3 region has 13 residues. Germline V gives CDR1 SEHNR, CDR2 FQNEAQ (reference sequence). This CDR3 is CATSLENVNEQFF. The CDR3 DNA follows: TGTGCCACCTCACTTGAAAATGTGAATGAGCAGTTCTTC.

In this sample, this clonotype turned up a few times. The CDR3 nucleotides are TGTGCCAGCAGCTTAGGAGAAGAGCAGTTGATGCTGTTTTTT. Amino acids: CASSLGEEQLMLFF. V is TRBV7-9 and J is TRBJ2-2; D unresolved. Germline CDR1 is SEHNR and CDR2 is FQNEAQ (reference sequence). The germline V and J ends were trimmed by 1 base and 13 bases, with 16 bases remaining between them. The CDR3 covers 14 residues.

V gene TRBV7-2 combines with J gene TRBJ2-7; 7 bases agree with TRBD2. There are 16 residues in the CDR3. Germline V gene lookup returns CDR1 SGHTA and CDR2 FQGNSA. With 5 bases clipped from V and 0 bases from J, the junction kept 10 bases outside the gene matches. CDR3 sequence (DNA): TGTGCCAGCAGCCCCCTTGGGGGGGGACTCTCCTACGAGCAGTACTTC. Its translation is CASSPLGGGLSYEQYF.

The rearrangement uses TRBV7-9 and TRBJ2-2; possible D gene TRBD2, 5 bases. Per the germline V gene, CDR1 is SEHNR and CDR2 is FQNEAQ (reference sequence). There are 15 residues in the CDR3. V was pared by 4 bases and J by 4 bases, with 13 bases between. CDR3 nucleotide sequence: TGTGCCAGCAGCTCAACCGCTGAGGGCACCGGGGAGCTGTTTTTT. Its protein product is CASSSTAEGTGELFF.

This clonotype appeared once. The chain joins TRBV7-9 to TRBJ1-2; D unclear. The V and J ends lost 1 base and 3 bases respectively, with 12 bases between them. The CDR3 totals 15 residues. Germline V gene data show CDR1 as SEHNR and CDR2 as FQNEAQ (reference sequence). In DNA, the CDR3 is TGTGCCAGCAGCTTAGACATCGCAAGGGACTATGGCTACACCTTC. Its protein is CASSLDIARDYGYTF. Filled out from reference TRBV7-9 and TRBJ1-2, the complete variable domain reads DTGVSQNPRHKITKRGQNVTFRCDPISEHNRLYWYRQTLGQGPEFLTYFQNEAQLEKSRLLSDRFSAERPKGSFSTLEIQRTEQGDSAMYLCASSLDIARDYGYTFGSGTRLTVV.

This clonotype was recorded many times. The rearrangement uses TRBV6-1 and TRBJ2-6; the D is unclear. The CDR3 totals 19 residues. V dropped 7 bases and J dropped 1 base, with 23 bases sitting between them. CDR1 and CDR2 from the germline V gene are MNHNS and SASEGT. The CDR3 DNA follows: TGTGCCAGCAAAAACTCGGCCCAGGTTGCTAATTCTGGGGCCAACGTCCTGACTTTC. This translates into CASKNSAQVANSGANVLTF.

The genes are TRBV5-1 and TRBJ2-2; D is unclear. This CDR3 is 17 amino acids long. Trimming cost V 4 bases and J 5 bases, with 21 bases left between them. Germline V gene lookup returns CDR1 SGHRS and CDR2 YFSETQ. The CDR3 spells CASSRLIGQSETGELFF. DNA of the CDR3: TGCGCCAGCAGCCGTTTAATAGGGCAGTCTGAAACCGGGGAGCTGTTTTTT.

This clonotype has just a few counts. The chain links TRBV29-1 to TRBJ2-1; D tentatively reads TRBD1 or TRBD2 (5 bases each). Per the germline V gene, CDR1 is SQVTM and CDR2 is ANQGSEA. The germline V and J ends were trimmed by 8 bases and 6 bases, with 17 bases remaining between them. CDR3 length equals 13 residues. The CDR3 DNA sequence: TGCAGCTTCCGGGACCCGAGACTCAATGAGCAGTTCTTC. Residues: CSFRDPRLNEQFF.

This clonotype has a count of ten or more. A junction boundary mismatches the germline segment, possibly from a read error. The rearrangement links TRBV11-2 to TRBJ1-1; 10 bases are a match to TRBD1. The CDR3 length is 15 residues. Per germline, CDR1 SGHAT and CDR2 FQNNGV. CDR3 coding DNA: TGTGCCAGCAGCCTAGACAGGGGGCTGAACACTGAAGCTTTCTTT. Translated: CASSLDRGLNTEAFF.

Only a few counts were recorded for this clonotype. The V and J genes are TRBV5-1 and TRBJ2-3; possibly TRBD2 for D (6 bases). The germline CDR1 and CDR2 sequences are SGHRS and YFSETQ. The ends were cut back, 0 bases at V and 0 bases at J, with 14 bases in the middle. This CDR3 has 17 amino acids. This chain's CDR3 is CASSLEGWAGSTDTQYF. DNA for the CDR3: TGCGCCAGCAGCTTGGAAGGTTGGGCGGGGAGCACAGATACGCAGTATTTT.

In its sample, this clonotype was seen many times. V is TRBV12-3 or TRBV12-4 and J is TRBJ1-5; 9 positions match TRBD1. The CDR3 totals 16 residues. J lost 5 bases, V lost 2 bases, and 7 bases had no gene match. CDR3 protein: CASSLRGDRAHQPQHF. DNA of the CDR3: TGTGCCAGCAGTTTAAGGGGGGACAGGGCCCATCAGCCCCAGCATTTT.

This clonotype was found a few times. J is TRBJ1-1 and V is TRBV10-3; the match to TRBD1 covers 7 bases. Trimming at V came to 7 bases and at J to 1 base, leaving 6 bases not matched to a gene. This CDR3 spans 14 amino acids. Germline CDR1 and CDR2: ENHRY and SYGVKD. This CDR3 reads CAITAGTANTEAFF. CDR3 nucleotides: TGTGCCATCACCGCCGGGACAGCGAACACTGAAGCTTTCTTT.

This clonotype was observed a handful of times. V usage is TRBV5-1 and J usage is TRBJ1-2, with D perhaps TRBD1 (6 bases). Trimming took off 6 bases at V and 4 bases at J, with 22 bases between the two ends. The CDR3 length is 16 residues. Germline assignment: CDR1 SGHRS and CDR2 YFSETQ. CDR3 sequence reads: CASNIGHTGLAYGYTF. CDR3 nucleotides: TGCGCCAGCAATATCGGGCATACAGGGCTGGCCTATGGCTACACCTTC. Using reference TRBV5-1 and TRBJ1-2 for the parts outside the CDR3, the full variable domain is KAGVTQTPRYLIKTRGQQVTLSCSPISGHRSVSWYQQTPGQGLQFLFEYFSETQRNKGNFPGRFSGRQFSNSRSEMNVSTLELGDSALYLCASNIGHTGLAYGYTFGSGTRLTVV.

The chain combines TRBV10-3 with TRBJ2-7, with D possibly being TRBD1 (5 bases). Trimming removed 4 bases at V and 6 bases at J, with 10 bases between. Per germline, CDR1 ENHRY and CDR2 SYGVKD. CDR3 length: 12 amino acids. DNA of the CDR3: TGTGCCATCAGTGGGGCAGGGTTCGAGCAGTACTTC. This sequence encodes CAISGAGFEQYF.

V usage is TRBV5-1 and J usage is TRBJ2-7, with 9 bases lining up with TRBD1. The germline CDR1 and CDR2 sequences are SGHRS and YFSETQ. V was clipped by 4 bases and J by 7 bases; unmatched bases: 9. This CDR3 has 14 amino acids. The DNA for the CDR3 is TGCGCCAGCAGCCCGGGGGACAGGGCCAATGAGCAGTACTTC. Protein product: CASSPGDRANEQYF. The full variable domain, in which reference TRBV5-1 and TRBJ2-7 provide the parts outside the CDR3, is KAGVTQTPRYLIKTRGQQVTLSCSPISGHRSVSWYQQTPGQGLQFLFEYFSETQRNKGNFPGRFSGRQFSNSRSEMNVSTLELGDSALYLCASSPGDRANEQYFGPGTRLTVT.

The table lists this clonotype with a few counts. The rearrangement uses TRBV30 and TRBJ1-1, with a possible D match to TRBD1 (6 bases). In germline, CDR1 is GTSNPN, CDR2 SVGIG (reference sequence). Trimming removed 8 bases at V and 5 bases at J, with 18 bases between. This CDR3 comprises 13 residues. The CDR3, as DNA: TGTGCCAGTAGGGACATCCCAGAAACTGAAGCTTTCTTT. It specifies CASRDIPETEAFF.

This clonotype was counted between two and nine times. The chain couples TRBV6-2 or TRBV6-3 to TRBJ1-2; D is ambiguous. Between the trimmed V and J ends, which lost 7 bases and 4 bases, there was a span of 16 bases. This CDR3 has 14 amino acids. The germline CDR1 and CDR2 sequences are MNHEY and SVGEGT. DNA for the CDR3: TGTGCCAGCACCTCCGTCGGGGTTAGCTATGGCTACACCTTC. Translating gives CASTSVGVSYGYTF.

This clonotype has more than one count but fewer than ten. The chain recombines TRBV30 with TRBJ2-1; 10 nucleotides agree with TRBD2. CDR1 and CDR2 from the germline V gene are GTSNPN and SVGIG (reference sequence). This CDR3 spans 15 amino acids. V dropped 1 base and J dropped 3; count of bases not matched to a gene: 3. Here the CDR3 DNA reads TGTGCCTGGAGTGCCCGACTAGCGGGCTACAATGAGCAGTTCTTC. Protein product: CAWSARLAGYNEQFF. Complete variable domain (other parts from reference TRBV30 and TRBJ2-1): SQTIHQWPATLVQPVGSPLSLECTVEGTSNPNLYWYRQAAGRGLQLLFYSVGIGQISSEVPQNLSASRPQDRQFILSSKKLLLSDSGFYLCAWSARLAGYNEQFFGPGTRLTVL.

The chain has TRBV29-1 and TRBJ2-7, with 7 positions matching TRBD1. CDR1 is SQVTM and CDR2 is ANQGSEA in the germline V gene. J lost 4 bases, V lost 6 bases, and 6 bases had no gene match. The length of the CDR3 is 12 residues. CDR3 region: CSVTGQTYEQYF. The CDR3 DNA sequence: TGCAGCGTGACGGGACAGACTTACGAGCAGTACTTC.

The chain recombines TRBV4-3 with TRBJ1-2; D might be TRBD1 (6 bases). V lost 0 bases and J 6 bases, leaving 11 bases between the germline ends. CDR1 is LGHNA, CDR2 YSLEER, per germline. The CDR3 length is 14 residues. The CDR3 loop is CASSQDWGGDGYTF. The CDR3 region has the DNA TGCGCCAGCAGCCAAGATTGGGGGGGCGATGGCTACACCTTC.

The gene calls are TRBV29-1 and TRBJ1-3, with 7 bases identical to TRBD1. The CDR3 has 12 amino acids. V shed 2 bases, J shed 8 bases, and the junction held 3 bases outside the gene matches. Germline CDR1 SQVTM, CDR2 ANQGSEA. The CDR3 nucleotides read TGCAGCGTTGAAAAAGGGGGCGACACCATATATTTT. The encoded protein is CSVEKGGDTIYF.

The V call is TRBV6-2 or TRBV6-3, the J call TRBJ2-1; TRBD2 agrees at 8 bases. The length of the CDR3 is 12 residues. Trimming took 7 bases from V and 15 from J; bases not matched to a gene: 11. The V gene's germline CDR1 is MNHEY and CDR2 SVGEGT. CDR3 residues: CASTTGAGGWFF. In DNA form, the CDR3 reads TGTGCCAGCACCACGGGCGCGGGGGGCTGGTTCTTC.

This clonotype was observed at least ten times. The chain recombines TRBV20-1 with TRBJ1-1; D may be TRBD1 (6 bases). This CDR3 is built from 13 residues. Between the trimmed V and J ends, which lost 7 bases and 0 bases, there was a span of 12 bases. Per the germline V gene, CDR1 is DFQATT and CDR2 is SNEGSKA (reference sequence). CDR3 nucleotides: TGCAGTGAACAGGGAACTCTGAACACTGAAGCTTTCTTT. This gives the protein CSEQGTLNTEAFF.

This clonotype was observed many times. This chain connects TRBV29-1 to TRBJ2-2; perhaps TRBD1 as D (5 bases). CDR3 size: 14 residues. V lost 6 bases and J lost 1, with 12 bases in between. In germline, CDR1 is SQVTM, CDR2 ANQGSEA. The CDR3 region has the DNA TGCAGCGTCGAGGACGGACAGAACACCGGGGAGCTGTTTTTT. Its translation: CSVEDGQNTGELFF.

The chain carries TRBV20-1 and TRBJ1-1, with D uncertain. The length of the CDR3 is 11 residues. The V gene lost 4 bases and the J gene lost 1 base, with 4 bases spanning the gap. Germline V gene data show CDR1 as DFQATT and CDR2 as SNEGSKA (reference sequence). The CDR3 DNA follows: TGCAGTGCTACAGCGAACACTGAAGCTTTCTTT. The encoded protein is CSATANTEAFF.